The present T cell receptor (beta chain) was sequenced within a study of shared clonotypes between healthy human individuals. Study context: Each donor's CD8 memory used one plate, CD8 naive two, each CD4 subset three. Findings and limits, study-wide: It was expected that sequencing depth would affect clonotype sharing among donors. Blood was the only sampled material, and tissue repertoires likely differ. In general, naive subsets displayed greater estimated richness than memory subsets did.

Clones were sequenced by immunoSEQ multiplex PCR, and TCRdb holds only the in-frame ones, with some missing. The sample yields around 990,000 clones, roughly 80% seen once. With regard to this clone: The antigen is not known.

From germline, CDR1 is MDHEN and CDR2 SYDVKM. CDR3 length: 18 amino acids. With 4 bases removed from V and 0 bases from J, the gap between germline ends came to 19 bases. The origin of this receptor is a man aged 18 to 30 in good health. Some clones in this sample may be carry-over from other donors' samples. This chain connects TRBV28 to TRBJ2-1; perhaps D is TRBD1 or TRBD2 (6 bases each). Specimen: memory CD4+ T cells from PBMCs. Subset described: CD45RA-negative fraction. CDR3 protein: CASSSPRGGSSSYNEQFF. The DNA for the CDR3 is TGTGCCAGCAGTTCCCCCCGAGGGGGGTCAAGCTCCTACAATGAGCAGTTCTTC.